Listed here are 5 T cell receptor beta chains from one sample, sequenced in a study of T cell repertoires and HLA-DP antigens. After less than 18 days, CD4+ cells were restimulated roughly 24 h with the same allogeneic DPB1. Retrovirally transduced HeLa cells with HLA-DPA1/DPB1, HLA-DM, invariant chain and CD80 served as stimulators. Method: immunoSEQ multiplex PCR; TCRdb's copy keeps in-frame clones and lacks some. This table holds some 4,000 clones, around 80% found once. Sequenced sample: CD137- CD4+ T cells from cultured PBMCs. The origin of the receptors is a woman younger than 35 in good health and CMV-seronegative.

The chain recombines TRBV7-2 with TRBJ1-4; 9 positions match TRBD1. The trim removed 4 bases at V and 9 bases at J, leaving 6 bases unmatched. This CDR3 has 14 residues. The germline gives CDR1 SGHTA, CDR2 FQGNSA. The CDR3 bases are TGTGCCAGCAGCTCCCGTACAGGGGGCCAAAAACTGTTTTTT. Its protein product is CASSSRTGGQKLFF.

The J gene is TRBJ1-1, the V gene TRBV6-5; TRBD1 matches at 9 bases. V gave up 6 bases and J gave up 6 bases; unmatched junction bases: 5. This CDR3 is 13 amino acids long. Germline-derived CDR1 and CDR2 are MNHEY and SVGAGI. CDR3 protein: CASRGTGTAEAFF. The CDR3 DNA is TGTGCCAGCAGGGGGACAGGGACTGCTGAAGCTTTCTTT.

This clone came up once. The V gene is TRBV6-6, the J gene TRBJ1-5; D uncertain. CDR3 size: 15 residues. Trimming pared 2 bases from V and 2 bases from J, leaving 10 bases between. Germline V gene sequence: CDR1 MNHNY, CDR2 SVGAGI (reference sequence). In nucleotides, the CDR3 is TGTGCCAGCAGTTACGTGATCTGGGGCAATCAGCCCCAGCATTTT. Translating it yields CASSYVIWGNQPQHF.

This clone showed up just a few times. The J gene is TRBJ2-3, the V gene TRBV5-4; 8 nucleotides agree with TRBD1. The CDR3 loop spans 14 amino acids. Germline CDR1 and CDR2: SGHNT and YYREEE (reference sequence). V trimming: 2 bases; J trimming: 3 bases; junction bases outside the gene matches: 2. The CDR3 region is CASSFGQGTDTQYF. As DNA, the CDR3 is TGTGCCAGCAGCTTTGGACAGGGAACAGATACGCAGTATTTT.

The genes are TRBV29-1 and TRBJ2-7; a weak D match, TRBD1 (6 bases). CDR3 length equals 13 residues. With 3 bases removed from V and 0 bases from J, the gap between germline ends came to 9 bases. In germline, CDR1 is SQVTM, CDR2 ANQGSEA. CDR3 in amino acids: CSVEGQHSYEQYF. The CDR3 nucleotides read TGCAGCGTTGAGGGACAACACTCCTACGAGCAGTACTTC.